A selection of T cell receptor beta chains follows, all from one sample in a study of persistence of HIV-infected CD4 T cells. TCRdb's copy holds only in-frame clones and misses some; the assay was immunoSEQ multiplex PCR. The data contain 37,000 or so clones, approximately 86% of them singletons. What these receptors recognize is not known. Source: CD4+ T cells sorted from PBMCs after approximately 20-hour stimulation, taken from a patient who received antiretroviral therapy. The receptors shown here come from an adult man with HIV who was CMV-seropositive. The CDR3 runs from the conserved cysteine through the conserved F or W. Each record gives: CDR3 length, J gene, V gene, clone size, D gene, CDR3 protein, CDR3 DNA. A D gene is named only where the DNA matches it firmly. For some rows the clone size is stated as once, few or many, or as a class when expanded; others skip it.

CDR3 length: 14; J gene: TRBJ2-7; V gene: TRBV19; clone size: .; D gene: .; CDR3 protein: CASSIGRATNEQYF; CDR3 DNA: TGTGCCAGTAGTATCGGCAGGGCGACGAACGAGCAGTACTTC
CDR3 length: 13; J gene: TRBJ2-5; V gene: TRBV5-1; clone size: .; D gene: .; CDR3 protein: CASRRAPQETQYF; CDR3 DNA: TGCGCCAGCCGCCGAGCGCCCCAAGAGACCCAGTACTTC
CDR3 length: 14; J gene: TRBJ1-6; V gene: TRBV27; clone size: .; D gene: .; CDR3 protein: CASSLTVYNSPLHF; CDR3 DNA: TGTGCCAGCAGTTTGACAGTTTATAATTCACCCCTCCACTTT
CDR3 length: 15; J gene: TRBJ1-5; V gene: TRBV7-2; clone size: .; D gene: .; CDR3 protein: CASSFSGNANQPQHF; CDR3 DNA: TGTGCCAGCAGCTTTTCCGGGAACGCGAATCAGCCCCAGCATTTT
CDR3 length: 14; J gene: TRBJ2-7; V gene: TRBV12-5; clone size: .; D gene: TRBD2; CDR3 protein: CASAKGEGSYEQYF; CDR3 DNA: TGTGCTAGCGCCAAAGGGGAGGGCTCCTACGAGCAGTACTTC
CDR3 length: 16; J gene: TRBJ2-3; V gene: TRBV3-1/TRBV3-2; clone size: .; D gene: TRBD2; CDR3 protein: CASSQAYRLASDTQYF; CDR3 DNA: TGTGCCAGCAGCCAAGCATACAGACTAGCGTCAGATACGCAGTATTTT
CDR3 length: 16; J gene: TRBJ1-4; V gene: TRBV25-1; clone size: .; D gene: .; CDR3 protein: CASSKEIGPTNEKLFF; CDR3 DNA: TGTGCCAGCAGTAAAGAAATCGGGCCAACTAATGAAAAACTGTTTTTT
CDR3 length: 15; J gene: TRBJ1-6; V gene: TRBV10-3; clone size: .; D gene: .; CDR3 protein: CAISDGQGRDSPLHF; CDR3 DNA: TGTGCCATCAGTGACGGGCAGGGTAGGGACTCACCCCTCCACTTT
CDR3 length: 17; J gene: TRBJ2-1; V gene: TRBV19; clone size: .; D gene: .; CDR3 protein: CASSIDSKGISYNEQFF; CDR3 DNA: TGTGCCAGTAGTATAGATTCGAAGGGGATTTCCTACAATGAGCAGTTCTTC
CDR3 length: 14; J gene: TRBJ2-4; V gene: TRBV2; clone size: .; D gene: TRBD2; CDR3 protein: CASFKGGAGNIQYF; CDR3 DNA: TGTGCCAGCTTTAAGGGAGGGGCGGGAAACATTCAGTACTTC
CDR3 length: 15; J gene: TRBJ1-5; V gene: TRBV28; clone size: .; D gene: TRBD1; CDR3 protein: CASSGDRGSNQPQHF; CDR3 DNA: TGTGCCAGCAGTGGGGACAGGGGTAGCAATCAGCCCCAGCATTTT
CDR3 length: 12; J gene: TRBJ2-1; V gene: TRBV18; clone size: .; D gene: .; CDR3 protein: CASSPLSSEQFF; CDR3 DNA: TGTGCCAGCTCACCATTGAGCAGTGAGCAGTTCTTC
CDR3 length: 13; J gene: TRBJ1-2; V gene: TRBV27; clone size: .; D gene: TRBD1; CDR3 protein: CASSLGQSYGYTF; CDR3 DNA: TGTGCCAGCAGTTTGGGACAGTCATATGGCTACACCTTC
CDR3 length: 15; J gene: TRBJ2-1; V gene: TRBV6-5; clone size: once; D gene: TRBD2; CDR3 protein: CAISRGGSLYNEQFF; CDR3 DNA: TGTGCCATCTCACGGGGGGGTTCCCTCTACAATGAGCAGTTCTTC
CDR3 length: 15; J gene: TRBJ2-1; V gene: TRBV7-3; clone size: .; D gene: TRBD2; CDR3 protein: CASSPGLAGGVKQFF; CDR3 DNA: TGTGCCAGCAGCCCCGGACTAGCGGGAGGAGTTAAGCAGTTCTTC
CDR3 length: 15; J gene: TRBJ1-2; V gene: TRBV7-2; clone size: .; D gene: .; CDR3 protein: CASSLEGSAVYGYTF; CDR3 DNA: TGTGCCAGCAGCTTAGAAGGTAGCGCTGTCTATGGCTACACCTTC
CDR3 length: 13; J gene: TRBJ1-5; V gene: TRBV3-1/TRBV3-2; clone size: .; D gene: .; CDR3 protein: CASSQGNNQPQHF; CDR3 DNA: TGTGCCAGCAGCCAAGGGAATAATCAGCCCCAGCATTTT
CDR3 length: 13; J gene: TRBJ1-5; V gene: TRBV3-1/TRBV3-2; clone size: .; D gene: .; CDR3 protein: CASSPGLNQPQHF; CDR3 DNA: TGTGCCAGCAGCCCTGGGCTAAATCAGCCCCAGCATTTT
CDR3 length: 15; J gene: TRBJ2-7; V gene: TRBV6-2/TRBV6-3; clone size: .; D gene: .; CDR3 protein: CASSRFGRRSYEQYF; CDR3 DNA: TGTGCCAGCAGCCGCTTTGGGCGGCGCTCCTACGAGCAGTACTTC
CDR3 length: 15; J gene: TRBJ1-2; V gene: TRBV7-8; clone size: .; D gene: .; CDR3 protein: CASSLSGLTVYGYTF; CDR3 DNA: TGTGCCAGCAGCTTAAGCGGACTGACAGTCTATGGCTACACCTTC
CDR3 length: 18; J gene: TRBJ2-3; V gene: TRBV19; clone size: .; D gene: TRBD2; CDR3 protein: CASNSLAGGSWKTDTQYF; CDR3 DNA: TGTGCCAGTAATTCACTAGCGGGAGGTTCGTGGAAGACAGATACGCAGTATTTT
CDR3 length: 16; J gene: TRBJ2-4; V gene: TRBV5-8; clone size: .; D gene: .; CDR3 protein: CASSFSQVIAKNIQYF; CDR3 DNA: TGTGCCAGCAGCTTTTCACAGGTTATAGCCAAAAACATTCAGTACTTC
CDR3 length: 14; J gene: TRBJ2-5; V gene: TRBV6-2/TRBV6-3; clone size: .; D gene: TRBD2; CDR3 protein: CASSYPSGGETQYF; CDR3 DNA: TGTGCCAGCAGTTACCCTAGCGGGGGGGAGACCCAGTACTTC
CDR3 length: 15; J gene: TRBJ1-2; V gene: TRBV19; clone size: .; D gene: TRBD1; CDR3 protein: CASTLWGQGGLGYTF; CDR3 DNA: TGTGCCAGTACCCTATGGGGACAGGGCGGTTTAGGCTACACCTTC
CDR3 length: 16; J gene: TRBJ2-2; V gene: TRBV14; clone size: .; D gene: TRBD1; CDR3 protein: CASSQVRGLDTGELFF; CDR3 DNA: TGTGCCAGCAGCCAAGTAAGGGGGCTGGACACCGGGGAGCTGTTTTTT
CDR3 length: 14; J gene: TRBJ2-1; V gene: TRBV11-3; clone size: .; D gene: TRBD1; CDR3 protein: CASSPGQEYNEQFF; CDR3 DNA: TGTGCCAGCAGCCCCGGACAGGAGTACAATGAGCAGTTCTTC
CDR3 length: 16; J gene: TRBJ1-1; V gene: TRBV30; clone size: .; D gene: .; CDR3 protein: CAWNQPGPSRGTEAFF; CDR3 DNA: TGTGCCTGGAACCAACCAGGCCCGTCTCGGGGTACTGAAGCTTTCTTT